One sample yielded the 2 T cell receptor beta chains listed below, sequenced in a study of blood T cell repertoires in COVID-19. Sequenced by immunoSEQ multiplex PCR; TCRdb stores in-frame clones only, minus some. The sample consists of more than 100,000 clones, around four fifths of them appearing once. The sequenced material came from PBMCs or T cells enriched from blood (not recorded which). These receptors originate from a man between 35 and 55 years old with acute COVID-19.

The chain combines TRBV27 with TRBJ1-5; TRBD1 matches 8 bases. Unmatched junction bases numbered 4, after V lost 8 bases and J lost 7 bases. CDR1 is MNHEY and CDR2 is SMNVEV in the germline V gene (reference sequence). The CDR3 covers 12 residues. The CDR3 loop reads CASGDRGQPQHF. CDR3 nucleotide sequence: TGTGCCAGCGGAGACAGGGGCCAGCCCCAGCATTTT.

This clone showed up just once. The chain couples TRBV24-1 to TRBJ2-2; possibly TRBD1 for D (6 bases). The germline gives CDR1 KGHDR, CDR2 SFDVKD. This CDR3 is built from 15 residues. Trimming took 9 bases from V and 4 from J, leaving 17 bases between them. The CDR3 DNA follows: TGTGCCACCTACCCCCGGGACACTAGCACCGGGGAGCTGTTTTTT. Amino acid sequence: CATYPRDTSTGELFF.